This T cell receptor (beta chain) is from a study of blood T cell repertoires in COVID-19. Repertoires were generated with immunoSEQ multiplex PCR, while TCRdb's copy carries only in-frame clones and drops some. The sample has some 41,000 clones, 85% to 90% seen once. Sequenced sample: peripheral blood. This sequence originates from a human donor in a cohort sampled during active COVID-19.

The CDR3 sequence: CATSGAAGETQYF. The CDR3 DNA is TGTGCCACCAGCGGAGCGGCGGGGGAGACCCAGTACTTC. The chain employs TRBV15 and TRBJ2-5; a possible D gene is TRBD2 (6 bases). There are 13 residues in the CDR3. With 5 bases removed from V and 5 bases from J, the gap between germline ends came to 12 bases. The germline gives CDR1 LNHNV, CDR2 YYDKDF (reference sequence).